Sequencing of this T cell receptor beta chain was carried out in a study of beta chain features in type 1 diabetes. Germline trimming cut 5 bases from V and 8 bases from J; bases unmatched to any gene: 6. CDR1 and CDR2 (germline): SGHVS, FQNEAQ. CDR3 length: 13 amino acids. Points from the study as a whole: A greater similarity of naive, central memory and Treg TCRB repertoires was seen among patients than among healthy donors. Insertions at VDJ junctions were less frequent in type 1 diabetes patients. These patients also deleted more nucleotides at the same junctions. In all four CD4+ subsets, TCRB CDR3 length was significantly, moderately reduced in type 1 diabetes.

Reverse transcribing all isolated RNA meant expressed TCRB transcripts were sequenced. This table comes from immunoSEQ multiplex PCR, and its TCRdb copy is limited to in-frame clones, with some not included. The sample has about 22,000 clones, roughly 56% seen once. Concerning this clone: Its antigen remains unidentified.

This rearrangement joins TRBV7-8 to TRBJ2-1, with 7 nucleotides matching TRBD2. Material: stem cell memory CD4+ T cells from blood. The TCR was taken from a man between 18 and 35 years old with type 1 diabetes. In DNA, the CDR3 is TGTGCCAGCAGCCCTCTCCGGGGGGATGAGCAGTTCTTC. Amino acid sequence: CASSPLRGDEQFF. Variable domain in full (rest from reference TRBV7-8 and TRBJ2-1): GAGVSQSPRYKVAKRGQDVALRCDPISGHVSLFWYQQALGQGPEFLTYFQNEAQLDKSGLPSDRFFAERPEGSVSTLKIQRTQQEDSAVYLCASSPLRGDEQFFGPGTRLTVL.